The rows below give T cell receptor beta chains drawn from one sample of a study of human T cells and chemical hapten exposure. One entry per CDR3 protein results from TCRdb running MiXCR on the RACE reads. This sample has about 160,000 distinct CDR3 sequences; 25% to 35% occur once, and the top ten carry 2.1%. The sequencing here drew on whole blood, taken in connection with sensitization to the hapten diphenylcyclopropenone (DPC). The receptors shown here come from a woman between 18 and 29 years old with alopecia areata. Some clones in this sample may be carry-over from other donors' samples. The CDR3 runs from the conserved cysteine through the conserved F or W. The D gene is left open where the match is weak.

J gene	D gene	V gene	CDR3 protein
TRBJ1-3	TRBD1	TRBV9	CASSLGQGRPGNTIYF
TRBJ2-7	TRBD2	TRBV5-4	CASRDGGGSYEQYF
TRBJ2-1	TRBD2	TRBV7-9	CASILAGGYNEQFF
TRBJ2-7	-	TRBV9	CASSVGGLSSYEQYF
TRBJ1-5	-	TRBV4-1	CASSHSGATSAQHF
TRBJ2-7	TRBD2	TRBV15	CVTSEGAGVAYEQYF
TRBJ2-7	-	TRBV2	CASQQGYEQYF
TRBJ2-2	TRBD2	TRBV7-9	CASLRGAGELFF
TRBJ2-1	TRBD2	TRBV7-3	CASSILAGASYNEQFF
TRBJ1-2	-	TRBV6-1	CASSEKANYGYTF
TRBJ2-3	-	TRBV15	CATGAGSTDTQYF
TRBJ1-2	TRBD1	TRBV10-2	CASSATGGGYGYTF
TRBJ2-1	TRBD2	TRBV6-5	CASRPGLAPNEQFF
TRBJ1-4	-	TRBV7-2	CASSLVGTATNEKLFF
TRBJ1-2	-	TRBV2	CASMGPGASRGYTF
TRBJ2-5	TRBD2	TRBV15	CATSGTSGGETQYF
TRBJ2-7	-	TRBV4-1	CASSHPLLRAHEQYF
TRBJ2-7	-	TRBV4-3	CASSQTTGHEQYF
TRBJ2-3	-	TRBV20-1	CSAPGGFTDTQYF
TRBJ1-2	TRBD1	TRBV15	CATSRAGGYGYTF
TRBJ2-7	-	TRBV25-1	CASSELGRQYF
TRBJ1-2	-	TRBV29-1	CSPRLRGYTF
TRBJ1-3	-	TRBV7-2	CASSGGGLAGNTIYF
TRBJ2-7	-	TRBV7-2	CASSLVGLPTYEQYF
TRBJ2-2	-	TRBV19	CASREVPTANTGELFF
TRBJ1-1	TRBD1	TRBV29-1	CSVDIGTGRGSAVNTEAFF
TRBJ2-1	TRBD2	TRBV20-1	CSASGGLAAGTYNEQFF
TRBJ2-7	TRBD1	TRBV6-6	CASNLGQPSHEQYF
TRBJ1-1	-	TRBV7-9	CASSLAQESEAFF
TRBJ1-2	-	TRBV6-6	CASTLLSTGSYTF
TRBJ1-3	-	TRBV20-1	CSASTTGPLRDNTIYF
TRBJ2-6	-	TRBV29-1	CSVTQGAGANVLTF
TRBJ2-2	TRBD1	TRBV5-5	CASSSETGGTGELFF
TRBJ2-1	-	TRBV11-1	CASSFEYSSYNEQFF
TRBJ2-7	-	TRBV29-1	CSVGPGPREQYF
TRBJ2-2	TRBD2	TRBV6-2/TRBV6-3	CASKSGDTGELFF
TRBJ1-5	-	TRBV4-3	CASSQEGGLGQPQHF
TRBJ2-7	-	TRBV5-1	CASSLGAEQYF
TRBJ1-4	-	TRBV20-1	CSAPQPSTDEKLFF
TRBJ2-1	TRBD1	TRBV29-1	CSARTGNNEQFF
TRBJ1-1	-	TRBV11-2	CASSPGLYQYTEAFF
TRBJ2-4	-	TRBV11-2	CASSSGGNIQYF
TRBJ1-1	-	TRBV7-8	CASSSPSGMVNTEAFF
TRBJ2-5	-	TRBV4-2	CASSQDEGPEQTQYF
TRBJ1-5	-	TRBV4-1	CASSQDSGLSNQPQHF
TRBJ2-7	-	TRBV9	CASSVDPVSYEQYF
TRBJ1-4	-	TRBV28	CASGDIRGEKLFF
TRBJ2-3	TRBD1	TRBV7-3	CASSYTGTGSTDTQYF
TRBJ2-2	-	TRBV9	CASSVRRDASNTGELFF
TRBJ2-4	-	TRBV7-8	CASSRDGVENIQYF
TRBJ1-3	-	TRBV4-1	CASSQGIGLTGNTIYF
TRBJ2-7	TRBD2	TRBV7-9	CASSPGGGAGSEQYF
TRBJ2-1	-	TRBV5-6	CASSLAGGAEGQFF
TRBJ2-2	-	TRBV7-9	CASSLAGGPTGELFF
TRBJ2-3	-	TRBV4-1	CASSQERADTQYF
TRBJ2-1	TRBD2	TRBV11-2	CASSSRTSSSREVYNEQFF
TRBJ2-7	-	TRBV27	CASSLGVGYEQYF
TRBJ2-3	-	TRBV27	CASSFVGFTDTQYF
TRBJ1-5	-	TRBV20-1	CSARAGGWNQPQHF
TRBJ1-1	-	TRBV6-2/TRBV6-3	CASSLKWNTEAFF